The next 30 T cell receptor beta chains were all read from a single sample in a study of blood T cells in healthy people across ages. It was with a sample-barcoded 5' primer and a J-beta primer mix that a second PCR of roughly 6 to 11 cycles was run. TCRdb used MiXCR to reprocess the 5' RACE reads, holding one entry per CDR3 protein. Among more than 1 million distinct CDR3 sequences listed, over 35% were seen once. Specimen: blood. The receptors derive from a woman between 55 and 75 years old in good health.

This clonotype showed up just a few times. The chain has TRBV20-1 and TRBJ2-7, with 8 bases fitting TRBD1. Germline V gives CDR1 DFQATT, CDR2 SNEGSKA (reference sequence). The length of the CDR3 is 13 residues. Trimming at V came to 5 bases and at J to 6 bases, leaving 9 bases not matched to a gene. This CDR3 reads CSAYRQGSSEQYF. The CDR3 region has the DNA TGCAGTGCTTATCGACAGGGGTCTTCCGAGCAGTACTTC.

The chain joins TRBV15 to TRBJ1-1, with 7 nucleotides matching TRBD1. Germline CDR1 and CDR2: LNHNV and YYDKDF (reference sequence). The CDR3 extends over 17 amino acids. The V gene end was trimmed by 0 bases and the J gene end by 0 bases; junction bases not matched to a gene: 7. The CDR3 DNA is TGTGCCACCAGCAGAGATTTAGAGGGGGCTATGAACACTGAAGCTTTCTTT. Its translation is CATSRDLEGAMNTEAFF.

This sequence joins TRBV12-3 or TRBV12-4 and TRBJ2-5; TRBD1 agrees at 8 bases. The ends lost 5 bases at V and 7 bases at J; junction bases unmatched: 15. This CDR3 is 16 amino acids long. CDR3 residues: CASSQTRQGRRGTQYF. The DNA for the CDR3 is TGTGCCAGCAGTCAAACCCGACAGGGGAGAAGGGGGACCCAGTACTTC.

CDR3 bases: TGTGCCACCAGCAGAGATTTAGGGGGGACCGCTCAGCCCCAGCATTTT. Its translation: CATSRDLGGTAQPQHF. The chain employs TRBV15 and TRBJ1-5, with D possibly TRBD1 on 6 matching bases. The CDR3 is 16 residues long. Germline V gives CDR1 LNHNV, CDR2 YYDKDF (reference sequence). V lost 0 bases and J 6 bases, leaving 15 bases between the germline ends.

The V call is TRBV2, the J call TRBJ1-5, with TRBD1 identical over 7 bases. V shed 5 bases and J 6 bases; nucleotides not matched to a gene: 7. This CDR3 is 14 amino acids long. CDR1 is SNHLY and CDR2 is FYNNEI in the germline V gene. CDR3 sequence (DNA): TGTGCCAGCAGTTCCGGACAGGAGCGTCAGCCCCAGCATTTT. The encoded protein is CASSSGQERQPQHF. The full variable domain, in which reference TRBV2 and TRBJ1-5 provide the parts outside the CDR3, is EPEVTQTPSHQVTQMGQEVILRCVPISNHLYFYWYRQILGQKVEFLVSFYNNEISEKSEIFDDQFSVERPDGSNFTLKIRSTKLEDSAMYFCASSSGQERQPQHFGDGTRLSIL.

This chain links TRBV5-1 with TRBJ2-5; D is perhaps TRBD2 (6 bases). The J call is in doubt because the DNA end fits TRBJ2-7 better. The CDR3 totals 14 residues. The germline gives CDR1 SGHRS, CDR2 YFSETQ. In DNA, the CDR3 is TGCGCCAGCAGAGCTTCCGGGGGACCCTACGAGCAGTACTTC. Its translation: CASRASGGPYEQYF.

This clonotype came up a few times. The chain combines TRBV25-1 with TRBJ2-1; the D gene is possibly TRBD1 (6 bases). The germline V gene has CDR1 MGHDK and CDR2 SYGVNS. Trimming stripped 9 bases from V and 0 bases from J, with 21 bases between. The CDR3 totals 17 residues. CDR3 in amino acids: CASRESNRAFSYNEQFF. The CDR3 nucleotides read TGTGCCAGTAGAGAATCTAACAGGGCATTCTCCTACAATGAGCAGTTCTTC.

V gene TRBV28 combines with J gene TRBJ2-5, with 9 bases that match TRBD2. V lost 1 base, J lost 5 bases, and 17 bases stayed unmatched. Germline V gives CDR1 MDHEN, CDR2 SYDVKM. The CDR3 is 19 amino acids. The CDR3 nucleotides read TGTGCCAGCAGTTTATCCCCTAGGGACTCGAGCGGGAGGTTGGAGACCCAGTACTTC. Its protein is CASSLSPRDSSGRLETQYF.

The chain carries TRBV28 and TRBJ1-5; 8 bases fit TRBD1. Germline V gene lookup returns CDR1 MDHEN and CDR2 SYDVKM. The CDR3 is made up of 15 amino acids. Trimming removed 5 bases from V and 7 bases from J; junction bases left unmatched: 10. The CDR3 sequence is CASSLGQGFRQPQHF. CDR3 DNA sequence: TGTGCCAGCAGTCTTGGACAGGGATTCCGACAGCCCCAGCATTTT.

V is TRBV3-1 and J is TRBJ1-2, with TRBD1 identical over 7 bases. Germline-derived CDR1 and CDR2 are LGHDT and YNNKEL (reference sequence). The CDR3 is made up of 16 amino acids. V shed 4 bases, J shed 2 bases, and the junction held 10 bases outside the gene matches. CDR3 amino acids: CASSPPALGQNYGYTF. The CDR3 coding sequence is TGTGCCAGCAGCCCCCCGGCTCTGGGACAGAACTATGGCTACACCTTC.

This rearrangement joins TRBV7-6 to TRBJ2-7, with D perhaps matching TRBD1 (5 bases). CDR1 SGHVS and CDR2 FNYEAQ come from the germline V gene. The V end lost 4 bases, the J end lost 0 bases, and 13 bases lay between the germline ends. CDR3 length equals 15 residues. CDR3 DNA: TGTGCCAGCAGCTCTCAGGGTAAAAGCTCCTACGAGCAGTACTTC. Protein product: CASSSQGKSSYEQYF. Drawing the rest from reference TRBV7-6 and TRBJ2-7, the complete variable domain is GAGVSQSPRYKVTKRGQDVALRCDPISGHVSLYWYRQALGQGPEFLTYFNYEAQQDKSGLPNDRFSAERPEGSISTLTIQRTEQRDSAMYRCASSSQGKSSYEQYFGPGTRLTVT.

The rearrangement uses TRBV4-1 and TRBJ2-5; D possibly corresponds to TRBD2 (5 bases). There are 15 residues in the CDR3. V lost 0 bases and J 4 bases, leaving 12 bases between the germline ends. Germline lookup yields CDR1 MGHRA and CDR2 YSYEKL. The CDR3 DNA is TGCGCCAGCAGCCAAGATCGGGCAGGAGGAGAGACCCAGTACTTC. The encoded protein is CASSQDRAGGETQYF.

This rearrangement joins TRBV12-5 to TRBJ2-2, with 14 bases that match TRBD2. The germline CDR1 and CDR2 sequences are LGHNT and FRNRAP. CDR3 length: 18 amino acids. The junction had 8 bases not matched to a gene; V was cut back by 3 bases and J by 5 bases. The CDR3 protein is CASGLSPGLAGGTGELFF. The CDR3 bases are TGTGCTAGTGGTTTAAGCCCCGGACTAGCGGGAGGTACCGGGGAGCTGTTTTTT. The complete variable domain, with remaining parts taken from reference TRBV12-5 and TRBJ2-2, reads DARVTQTPRHKVTEMGQEVTMRCQPILGHNTVFWYRQTMMQGLELLAYFRNRAPLDDSGMPKDRFSAEMPDATLATLKIQPSEPRDSAVYFCASGLSPGLAGGTGELFFGEGSRLTVL.

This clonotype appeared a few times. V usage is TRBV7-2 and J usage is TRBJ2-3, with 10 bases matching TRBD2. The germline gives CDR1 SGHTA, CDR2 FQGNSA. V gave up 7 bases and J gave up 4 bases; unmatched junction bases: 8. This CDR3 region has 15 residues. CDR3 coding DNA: TGTGCCAGCAACTTTGGCCTAGCGGGAGCAGATACGCAGTATTTT. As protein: CASNFGLAGADTQYF.

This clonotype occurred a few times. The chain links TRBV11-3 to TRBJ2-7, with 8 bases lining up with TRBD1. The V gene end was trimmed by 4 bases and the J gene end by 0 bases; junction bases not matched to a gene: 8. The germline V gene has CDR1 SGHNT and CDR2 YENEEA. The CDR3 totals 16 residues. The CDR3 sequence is CASSCPGGVDSYEQYF. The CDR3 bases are TGTGCCAGCAGCTGCCCAGGGGGCGTCGACTCCTACGAGCAGTACTTC.

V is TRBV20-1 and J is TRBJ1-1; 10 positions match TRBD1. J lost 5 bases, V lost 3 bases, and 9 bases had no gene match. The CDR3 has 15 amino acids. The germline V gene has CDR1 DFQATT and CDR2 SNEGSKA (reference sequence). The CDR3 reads CSARPGDRGGTEAFF. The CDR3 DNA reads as TGCAGTGCTAGGCCGGGGGACAGGGGCGGGACTGAAGCTTTCTTT.

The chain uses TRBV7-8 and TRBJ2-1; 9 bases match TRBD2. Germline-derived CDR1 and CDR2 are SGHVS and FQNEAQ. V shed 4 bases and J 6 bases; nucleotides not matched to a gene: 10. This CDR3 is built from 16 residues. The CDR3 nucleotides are TGTGCCAGCAGCTCTTATAGCGGGAGCTCAGGCAATGAGCAGTTCTTC. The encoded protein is CASSSYSGSSGNEQFF. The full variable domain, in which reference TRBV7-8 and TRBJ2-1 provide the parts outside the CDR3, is GAGVSQSPRYKVAKRGQDVALRCDPISGHVSLFWYQQALGQGPEFLTYFQNEAQLDKSGLPSDRFFAERPEGSVSTLKIQRTQQEDSAVYLCASSSYSGSSGNEQFFGPGTRLTVL.

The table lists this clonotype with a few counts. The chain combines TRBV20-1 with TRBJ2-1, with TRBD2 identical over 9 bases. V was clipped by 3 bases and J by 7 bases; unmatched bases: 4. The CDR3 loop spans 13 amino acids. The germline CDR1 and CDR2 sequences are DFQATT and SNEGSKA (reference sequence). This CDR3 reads CSASLLAGNEQFF. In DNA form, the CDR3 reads TGCAGTGCTAGTCTCCTAGCGGGAAATGAGCAGTTCTTC.

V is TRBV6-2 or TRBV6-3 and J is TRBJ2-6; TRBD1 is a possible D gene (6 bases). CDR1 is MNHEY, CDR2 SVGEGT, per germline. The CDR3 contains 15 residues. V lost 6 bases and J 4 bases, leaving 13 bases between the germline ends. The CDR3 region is CASSPSGTGANVLTF. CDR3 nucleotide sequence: TGTGCCAGCAGCCCTTCCGGGACAGGGGCCAACGTCCTGACTTTC.

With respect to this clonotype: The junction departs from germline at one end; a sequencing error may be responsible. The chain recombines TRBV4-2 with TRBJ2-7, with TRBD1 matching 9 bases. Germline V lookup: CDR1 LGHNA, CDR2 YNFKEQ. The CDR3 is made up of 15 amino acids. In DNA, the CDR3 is TGTGCCAGCGGCCATGGGGGACAGGGATCCTACGAGCAGTACTTC. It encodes CASGHGGQGSYEQYF.

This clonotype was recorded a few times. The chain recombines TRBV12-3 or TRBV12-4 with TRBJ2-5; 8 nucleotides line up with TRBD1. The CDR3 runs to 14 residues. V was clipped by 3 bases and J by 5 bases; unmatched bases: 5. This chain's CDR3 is CASSFVGQVETQYF. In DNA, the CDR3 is TGTGCCAGCAGTTTTGTGGGACAGGTCGAGACCCAGTACTTC.

The CDR3 DNA reads as TGTGCCACCTCCGAGCAGAACACTGAAGCTTTCTTT. It yields the protein CATSEQNTEAFF. This chain links TRBV15 with TRBJ1-1; D unclear. V was pared by 8 bases and J by 1 base, with 8 bases between. Germline assignment: CDR1 LNHNV and CDR2 YYDKDF (reference sequence). CDR3 length equals 12 residues.

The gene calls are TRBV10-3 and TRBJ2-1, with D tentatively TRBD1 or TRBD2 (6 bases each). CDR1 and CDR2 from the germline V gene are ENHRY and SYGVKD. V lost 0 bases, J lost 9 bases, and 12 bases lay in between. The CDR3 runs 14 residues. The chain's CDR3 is CAISESNGGGEQFF. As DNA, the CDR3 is TGTGCCATCAGTGAGTCGAACGGAGGGGGTGAGCAGTTCTTC.

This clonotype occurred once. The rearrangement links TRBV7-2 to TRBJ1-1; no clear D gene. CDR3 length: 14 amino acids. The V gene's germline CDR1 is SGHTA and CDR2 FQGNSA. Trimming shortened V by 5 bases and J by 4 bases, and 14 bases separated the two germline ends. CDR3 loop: CASSHPGSGTEAFF. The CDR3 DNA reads TGTGCCAGCAGCCACCCGGGGTCGGGCACTGAAGCTTTCTTT.

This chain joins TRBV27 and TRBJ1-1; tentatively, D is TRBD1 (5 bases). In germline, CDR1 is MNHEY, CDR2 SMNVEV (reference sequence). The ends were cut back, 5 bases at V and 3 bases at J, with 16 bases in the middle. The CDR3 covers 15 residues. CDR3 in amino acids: CASSEGPGFYTEAFF. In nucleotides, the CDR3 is TGTGCCAGCAGTGAGGGACCGGGGTTTTACACTGAAGCTTTCTTT.

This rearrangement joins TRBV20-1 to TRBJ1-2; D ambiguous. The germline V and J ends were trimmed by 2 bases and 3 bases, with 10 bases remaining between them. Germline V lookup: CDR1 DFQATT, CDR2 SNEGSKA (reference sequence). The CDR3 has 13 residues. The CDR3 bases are TGCAGTGCTAGAACGGGATCCGACTATGGCTACACCTTC. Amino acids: CSARTGSDYGYTF.

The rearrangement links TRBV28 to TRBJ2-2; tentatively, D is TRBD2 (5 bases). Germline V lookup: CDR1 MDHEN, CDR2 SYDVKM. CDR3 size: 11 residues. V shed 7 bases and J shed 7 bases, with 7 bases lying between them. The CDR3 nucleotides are TGTGCCAGCAACGGGGACGGGGAGCTGTTTTTT. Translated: CASNGDGELFF.

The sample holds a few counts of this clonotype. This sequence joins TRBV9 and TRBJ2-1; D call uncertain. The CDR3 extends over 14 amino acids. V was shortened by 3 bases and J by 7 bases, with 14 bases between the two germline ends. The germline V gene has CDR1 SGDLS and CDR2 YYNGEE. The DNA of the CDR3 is TGTGCCAGCAGCGAGGGCCTCATAGGGAATGAGCAGTTCTTC. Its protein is CASSEGLIGNEQFF.

The CDR3 protein is CATSRADLGEERTETQYF. DNA of the CDR3: TGTGCCACCAGCAGAGCCGATCTGGGTGAGGAGCGTACAGAGACCCAGTACTTC. This chain connects TRBV15 to TRBJ2-5; D not resolved. This CDR3 region has 18 residues. Trimming cost V 1 base and J 4 bases, with 22 bases left between them. CDR1 and CDR2 from the germline V gene are LNHNV and YYDKDF (reference sequence).

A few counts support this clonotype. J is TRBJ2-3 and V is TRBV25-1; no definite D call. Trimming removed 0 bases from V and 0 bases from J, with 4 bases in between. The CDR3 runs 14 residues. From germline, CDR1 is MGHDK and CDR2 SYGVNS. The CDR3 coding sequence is TGTGCCAGCAGTGAATATGGCAGCACAGATACGCAGTATTTT. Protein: CASSEYGSTDTQYF.